This section outlines one T cell receptor beta chain sequence together with its context. The germline gives CDR1 SGHRS, CDR2 YFSETQ. The CDR3 sequence is 15 residues long. TCRalpha and TCRbeta cDNA was put through two nested PCRs of approximately 17 and 9 cycles. Following a re-call of the 5' RACE reads, TCRdb has one entry per CDR3 protein and lacks DNA. This table holds some 400,000 distinct CDR3 sequences. These data originate in a study of monozygotic twins with inflammatory bowel disease. The rearrangement uses TRBV5-1 and TRBJ1-6; as DNA is missing, the TRBD1 call by TCRdb cannot be tested. The TCR comes from a human donor with ulcerative colitis or Crohn's disease, or a healthy co-twin of an affected twin (not recorded which). Material for sequencing was blood. CDR3 amino acids: CASSLEGQKASPLHF.